This T cell receptor (beta chain) derives from a study of Tregs in tolerant kidney transplant recipients. Thawed PBMCs were FACS-sorted into unstimulated CD4+CD25+CD127- regulatory T cells, CD4+CD25- non-regulatory cells, CD4 and CD8 cells. Sequencing used immunoSEQ multiplex PCR; TCRdb keeps in-frame clones, though not all of them. The data hold 90,000 or so clones, with more than 80% observed a single time. The CDR3 is made up of 21 amino acids. The germline CDR1 and CDR2 sequences are SQVTM and ANQGSEA. Unmatched junction bases numbered 29, after V lost 6 bases and J lost 3 bases. General study findings and limits: Validation in larger populations is needed because few patients were studied. Biological reproducibility was not directly addressed in this study.

As to this clone: Its target is unknown.

Sample: CD8+ T cells from blood. The sequence came from a human donor in good health. V and J are TRBV29-1 and TRBJ2-3; TRBD2 matches at 8 bases. The CDR3 protein is CSVEIRSAGGRYRVVTDTQYF. For the CDR3, the DNA is TGCAGCGTGGAAATACGGTCGGCGGGAGGTCGATATAGAGTTGTTACAGATACGCAGTATTTT.